What follows are 30 T cell receptor beta chains derived from one specimen sequenced in a study of blood T cell repertoires in COVID-19. Sequenced by immunoSEQ multiplex PCR; TCRdb stores in-frame clones only, minus some. The repertoire consists of under 250,000 clones, with around nine tenths occurring once and the leading ten covering roughly 3%. Sequenced input: PBMCs or T cells enriched from blood (not recorded which). The receptors were gathered from a woman in her thirties or forties who had been exposed to COVID-19.

This sequence joins TRBV30 and TRBJ2-7; TRBD1 agrees at 8 bases. This CDR3 spans 12 amino acids. Germline CDR1 GTSNPN, CDR2 SVGIG (reference sequence). V dropped 5 bases and J dropped 7; count of bases not matched to a gene: 7. CDR3 residues: CAWRQGAREQYF. DNA for the CDR3: TGTGCCTGGCGGCAGGGGGCTAGGGAGCAGTACTTC.

The rearrangement uses TRBV7-2 and TRBJ1-4, with unresolved D. CDR3 length: 15 amino acids. Trimming removed 5 bases from V and 8 bases from J, with 18 bases in between. Germline CDR1 reads SGHTA; CDR2 reads FQGNSA. The CDR3 region is CASSHRDGGYEKLFF. In nucleotides, the CDR3 is TGTGCCAGCAGCCATAGGGATGGAGGGTACGAAAAACTGTTTTTT.

The chain employs TRBV25-1 and TRBJ2-3; TRBD1 matches 7 bases. CDR3 size: 17 residues. Germline V lookup: CDR1 MGHDK, CDR2 SYGVNS. V lost 7 bases, J lost 4 bases, and 17 bases stayed unmatched. The CDR3 is CASTFDSGQAGADTQYF. Here the CDR3 DNA reads TGTGCCAGCACCTTCGATTCTGGACAGGCTGGTGCAGATACGCAGTATTTT.

The rearrangement links TRBV19 to TRBJ1-4; D is possibly TRBD1 (5 bases). Germline-derived CDR1 and CDR2 are LNHDA and SQIVND (reference sequence). V dropped 9 bases and J dropped 7 bases, with 24 bases sitting between them. This CDR3 has 16 amino acids. The CDR3 sequence: CASVMRIQSGGEKLFF. Here the CDR3 DNA reads TGTGCCAGCGTGATGAGGATTCAATCCGGGGGTGAAAAACTGTTTTTT. Supplemented by reference TRBV19 and TRBJ1-4, the full variable domain reads DGGITQSPKYLFRKEGQNVTLSCEQNLNHDAMYWYRQDPGQGLRLIYYSQIVNDFQKGDIAEGYSVSREKKESFPLTVTSAQKNPTAFYLCASVMRIQSGGEKLFFGSGTQLSVL.

The chain is built from TRBV7-2 and TRBJ1-1; D ambiguous. The CDR3 runs to 15 residues. In germline, CDR1 is SGHTA, CDR2 FQGNSA. V gave up 5 bases and J gave up 0 bases, with 13 bases separating them. The CDR3 DNA is TGTGCCAGCAGCCAAAGTCGGGTCATGAACACTGAAGCTTTCTTT. It encodes CASSQSRVMNTEAFF.

The chain has TRBV10-2 and TRBJ2-2, with 10 bases aligning to TRBD2. The length of the CDR3 is 14 residues. The germline V gene has CDR1 WSHSY and CDR2 SAAADI. The trim removed 10 bases at V and 3 bases at J, leaving 5 bases unmatched. The CDR3 loop reads CATASGGDTGELFF. CDR3 DNA: TGCGCCACCGCCAGCGGGGGGGACACCGGGGAGCTGTTTTTT.

The V call is TRBV7-9, the J call TRBJ2-5; D may be TRBD1 (5 bases). The germline V gene has CDR1 SEHNR and CDR2 FQNEAQ (reference sequence). CDR3 length equals 15 residues. With 5 bases removed from V and 4 bases from J, the gap between germline ends came to 17 bases. CDR3 nucleotide sequence: TGTGCCAGCAGCCCTGGGGTGGGGCCCGGAGAGACCCAGTACTTC. This codes for CASSPGVGPGETQYF.

V is TRBV14 and J is TRBJ1-2; D is undetermined. V dropped 1 base and J dropped 5 bases, with 8 bases sitting between them. The CDR3 totals 13 residues. Germline-derived CDR1 and CDR2 are SGHDN and FVKESK. CDR3 sequence reads: CASSQVEAYGYTF. The CDR3 coding sequence is TGTGCCAGCAGCCAAGTGGAGGCTTATGGCTACACCTTC. Full variable domain (outside the CDR3, taken from reference TRBV14 and TRBJ1-2): EAGVTQFPSHSVIEKGQTVTLRCDPISGHDNLYWYRRVMGKEIKFLLHFVKESKQDESGMPNNRFLAERTGGTYSTLKVQPAELEDSGVYFCASSQVEAYGYTFGSGTRLTVV.

This clone was picked up one time. The CDR3 spells CASTLGATGQFF. CDR3 nucleotides: TGTGCCAGCACCCTGGGGGCGACGGGGCAGTTCTTC. The rearrangement joins TRBV28 to TRBJ2-1, with D perhaps TRBD1 (6 bases). The V end was cut by 7 bases, the J end by 12 bases, with 16 bases between. Germline loops: CDR1 MDHEN, CDR2 SYDVKM. The CDR3 length is 12 residues.

The chain employs TRBV19 and TRBJ1-5; possible D gene TRBD1, 6 bases. Trimming removed 6 bases from V and 4 bases from J, with 13 bases in between. This CDR3 comprises 14 residues. The germline V gene encodes CDR1 LNHDA and CDR2 SQIVND (reference sequence). CDR3 DNA: TGTGCCAGTAGGGCTACAGGGTTAAATCAGCCCCAGCATTTT. It codes for CASRATGLNQPQHF.

The rearrangement joins TRBV5-1 to TRBJ1-1; weak D call: TRBD1 (6 bases). The V end was cut by 4 bases, the J end by 5 bases, with 18 bases between. Germline V gene lookup returns CDR1 SGHRS and CDR2 YFSETQ. This CDR3 region has 15 residues. In DNA form, the CDR3 reads TGCGCCAGCAGCATCCAACTCCAGGGGTATACTGAAGCTTTCTTT. Protein: CASSIQLQGYTEAFF.

The rearrangement links TRBV11-3 to TRBJ2-1, with 9 bases fitting TRBD2. In germline, CDR1 is SGHNT, CDR2 YENEEA. The CDR3 covers 16 residues. Losses at the gene ends were 2 bases for V and 6 bases for J; bases not matched to a gene: 8. The CDR3, as DNA: TGTGCCAGCAGCTTACTTGGGCGGGGGGGCCCCAATGAGCAGTTCTTC. This sequence encodes CASSLLGRGGPNEQFF.

V is TRBV24-1 and J is TRBJ1-3; D may be TRBD1 (5 bases). CDR1 is KGHDR, CDR2 SFDVKD, per germline. Trimming removed 5 bases at V and 0 bases at J, with 10 bases between. CDR3 length: 15 amino acids. CDR3 nucleotide sequence: TGTGCCACCAGTGCCGCGGACATCTCTGGAAACACCATATATTTT. Protein product: CATSAADISGNTIYF.

The rearrangement links TRBV4-3 to TRBJ2-1, with D possibly TRBD2 on 6 matching bases. The CDR3 spans 16 residues. Trimming cost V 4 bases and J 2 bases, with 15 bases left between them. Germline assignment: CDR1 LGHNA and CDR2 YSLEER. The CDR3 protein is CASSLLALGTYNEQFF. CDR3 nucleotides: TGCGCCAGCAGCCTACTAGCCCTAGGTACCTACAATGAGCAGTTCTTC.

V usage is TRBV7-9 and J usage is TRBJ2-7; the D gene is possibly TRBD1 (5 bases). Germline V CDR1 and CDR2: SEHNR, FQNEAQ (reference sequence). The germline V and J ends were trimmed by 3 bases and 7 bases, with 19 bases remaining between them. The CDR3 runs to 15 residues. CDR3 bases: TGTGCCAGCAGCTTCCCAACGGCAGGGTTGGGGGAGCAGTACTTC. Translated: CASSFPTAGLGEQYF.

Remarks on this clone: The junction does not match germline at one end; this may be a read error. V and J are TRBV5-1 and TRBJ2-1; 12 bases agree with TRBD2. The CDR3 length is 16 residues. Germline assignment: CDR1 SGHRS and CDR2 YFSETQ. In nucleotides, the CDR3 is TGTGCCAGCAGCCCATCAACTAGCGGGAGGTACAATGAGCAGTTCTTC. Its translation is CASSPSTSGRYNEQFF. Filled out from reference TRBV5-1 and TRBJ2-1, the complete variable domain reads KAGVTQTPRYLIKTRGQQVTLSCSPISGHRSVSWYQQTPGQGLQFLFEYFSETQRNKGNFPGRFSGRQFSNSRSEMNVSTLELGDSALYLCASSPSTSGRYNEQFFGPGTRLTVL.

The V gene is TRBV28, the J gene TRBJ1-1; no clear D. CDR1 and CDR2 from the germline V gene are MDHEN and SYDVKM. V dropped 2 bases and J dropped 5 bases, with 6 bases sitting between them. This CDR3 contains 12 residues. The CDR3 loop is CASSLIQTEAFF. The CDR3 region has the DNA TGTGCCAGCAGTTTAATCCAGACTGAAGCTTTCTTT.

This chain joins TRBV7-8 and TRBJ1-3, with 9 bases that match TRBD1. Germline CDR1 and CDR2: SGHVS and FQNEAQ. The V segment lost 0 bases and the J segment 4 bases; nucleotides outside the gene matches: 4. This CDR3 has 16 amino acids. The CDR3 spells CASSLAGTGHGNTIYF. CDR3 nucleotides: TGTGCCAGCAGCTTAGCCGGGACAGGGCACGGAAACACCATATATTTT.

This clone was seen only once. The chain recombines TRBV7-9 with TRBJ2-4; the D gene is possibly TRBD2 (6 bases). The CDR3 length is 17 residues. Germline CDR1 SEHNR, CDR2 FQNEAQ (reference sequence). Trimming left V 4 bases short and J 3 bases short, with 19 bases between. In DNA form, the CDR3 reads TGTGCCAGCAGCTCATCCCCCACAATGGGAGGCAAAAACATTCAGTACTTC. Translation: CASSSSPTMGGKNIQYF.

This clone was observed once. The chain is built from TRBV2 and TRBJ1-2; D remains unclear. The CDR3 covers 11 residues. Trimming pared 7 bases from V and 4 bases from J, leaving 7 bases between. CDR1 and CDR2 from the germline V gene are SNHLY and FYNNEI. The CDR3 sequence is CASNEVYGYTF. In DNA form, the CDR3 reads TGTGCCAGCAACGAGGTCTATGGCTACACCTTC.

The table lists this clone with a few counts. The V and J genes are TRBV12-5 and TRBJ1-6; D unclear. Per the germline V gene, CDR1 is LGHNT and CDR2 is FRNRAP. The V end was cut by 1 base, the J end by 9 bases, with 7 bases between. This CDR3 has 13 amino acids. The CDR3 sequence is CASGLGARSPLHF. CDR3 in DNA: TGTGCTAGTGGTTTGGGGGCGCGTTCACCCCTCCACTTT.

The rearrangement joins TRBV18 to TRBJ2-2; weak D call: TRBD1 (5 bases). The CDR3 has 16 amino acids. The V end was cut by 3 bases, the J end by 2 bases, with 13 bases between. Germline CDR1 and CDR2: KGHSH and LQKENI. The CDR3 sequence: CASSPQGPPNTGELFF. The CDR3 DNA sequence: TGTGCCAGCTCACCCCAGGGTCCTCCCAACACCGGGGAGCTGTTTTTT.

The V call is TRBV7-8, the J call TRBJ1-6; a weak D match, TRBD1 (5 bases). CDR3 length equals 15 residues. The V end was cut by 7 bases, the J end by 4 bases, with 14 bases between. CDR1 SGHVS and CDR2 FQNEAQ come from the germline V gene. The CDR3 DNA sequence: TGTGCCAGCACCGTCAGGGATTATTATAATTCACCCCTCCACTTT. It translates to CASTVRDYYNSPLHF. The variable domain in full, completed from reference TRBV7-8 and TRBJ1-6, reads GAGVSQSPRYKVAKRGQDVALRCDPISGHVSLFWYQQALGQGPEFLTYFQNEAQLDKSGLPSDRFFAERPEGSVSTLKIQRTQQEDSAVYLCASTVRDYYNSPLHFGNGTRLTVT.

The J gene is TRBJ1-1, the V gene TRBV27, with D uncertain. The ends were cut back, 3 bases at V and 1 base at J, with 6 bases in the middle. Germline V gene sequence: CDR1 MNHEY, CDR2 SMNVEV (reference sequence). This CDR3 is 13 amino acids long. Written as DNA, the CDR3 is TGTGCCAGCAGTTTTGCAGAGAACACTGAAGCTTTCTTT. Protein: CASSFAENTEAFF.

The chain carries TRBV27 and TRBJ2-2; the match to TRBD2 covers 8 bases. J gave up 5 bases and V 5 bases, and 13 bases lay outside the gene matches. CDR1 MNHEY and CDR2 SMNVEV come from the germline V gene (reference sequence). This CDR3 comprises 17 residues. The CDR3 spells CASSTQRGGTRTGELFF. CDR3 nucleotides: TGTGCCAGCAGTACCCAACGGGGGGGGACCCGGACCGGGGAGCTGTTTTTT.

The rearrangement uses TRBV7-2 and TRBJ2-3; D is unresolved. The CDR3 is 15 residues long. CDR1 is SGHTA and CDR2 is FQGNSA in the germline V gene. V lost 6 bases to trimming and J lost 0 bases, with 13 bases between them. This CDR3 reads CASSPSVPSTDTQYF. In DNA form, the CDR3 reads TGTGCCAGCAGTCCGAGCGTCCCTAGCACAGATACGCAGTATTTT.

This chain uses TRBV7-2 with TRBJ1-2; 7 bases are a match to TRBD1. Germline-derived CDR1 and CDR2 are SGHTA and FQGNSA. This CDR3 spans 13 amino acids. V shed 4 bases and J 4 bases; nucleotides not matched to a gene: 3. The CDR3 is CASSWGTAYGYTF. The CDR3 region has the DNA TGTGCCAGCAGCTGGGGGACAGCCTATGGCTACACCTTC.

The V and J genes are TRBV7-6 and TRBJ2-5; 8 nucleotides match TRBD1. The CDR3 spans 14 residues. The germline CDR1 and CDR2 sequences are SGHVS and FNYEAQ. Trimming took 5 bases from V and 4 from J; bases not matched to a gene: 6. The CDR3 DNA is TGTGCCAGCAGCAAAAACAGGGGGATAGAGACCCAGTACTTC. It is translated as CASSKNRGIETQYF.

The chain joins TRBV5-1 to TRBJ2-1, with 7 bases aligning to TRBD2. The CDR3 length is 15 residues. Per germline, CDR1 SGHRS and CDR2 YFSETQ. V gave up 4 bases and J gave up 5 bases; unmatched junction bases: 9. CDR3 sequence reads: CASSPSGNLNNEQFF. The CDR3 nucleotides read TGCGCCAGCAGCCCTAGCGGAAACTTGAACAATGAGCAGTTCTTC.

The chain has TRBV12-3 or TRBV12-4 and TRBJ1-3; D remains unclear. Deletions cut 6 bases from V and 4 bases from J, with 10 bases between. CDR3 length equals 13 residues. The CDR3 protein is CASRTGLGNTIYF. Written as DNA, the CDR3 is TGTGCCAGCAGGACGGGGTTGGGAAACACCATATATTTT.